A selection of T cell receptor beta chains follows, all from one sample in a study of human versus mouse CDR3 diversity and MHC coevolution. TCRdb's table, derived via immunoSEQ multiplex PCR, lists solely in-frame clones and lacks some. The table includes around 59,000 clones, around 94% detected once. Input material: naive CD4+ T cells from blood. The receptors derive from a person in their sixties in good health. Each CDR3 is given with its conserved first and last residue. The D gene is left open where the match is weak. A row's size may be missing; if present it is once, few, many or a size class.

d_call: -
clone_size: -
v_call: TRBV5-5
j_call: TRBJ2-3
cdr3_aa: CASSSWAGGTDTQYF
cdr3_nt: TGTGCCAGCAGCTCATGGGCAGGGGGCACAGATACGCAGTATTTT

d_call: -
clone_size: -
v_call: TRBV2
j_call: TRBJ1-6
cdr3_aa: CASITDQGSSPLHF
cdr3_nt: TGTGCCAGCATCACGGACCAGGGAAGTTCACCCCTCCACTTT

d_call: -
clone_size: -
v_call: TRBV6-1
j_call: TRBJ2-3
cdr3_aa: CASSLLASDTQYF
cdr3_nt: TGTGCCAGCAGTCTTCTAGCGTCAGATACGCAGTATTTT

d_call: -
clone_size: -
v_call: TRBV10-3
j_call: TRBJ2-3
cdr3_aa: CAISEVSSGTDTQYF
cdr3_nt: TGTGCCATCAGTGAGGTTTCTAGCGGCACAGATACGCAGTATTTT

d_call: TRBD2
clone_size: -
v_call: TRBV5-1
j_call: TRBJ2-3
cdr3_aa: CASSLEGGPSTDTQYF
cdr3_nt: TGCGCCAGCAGCTTGGAGGGAGGGCCCAGCACAGATACGCAGTATTTT

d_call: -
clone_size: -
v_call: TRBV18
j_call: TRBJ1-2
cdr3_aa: CASSPLGQTESSYGYTF
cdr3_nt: TGTGCCAGCTCACCACTGGGTCAGACCGAGTCTAGCTATGGCTACACCTTC

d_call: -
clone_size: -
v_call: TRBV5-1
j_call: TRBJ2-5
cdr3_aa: CASSFGGGETQYF
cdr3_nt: TGCGCCAGCAGCTTCGGGGGTGGAGAGACCCAGTACTTC

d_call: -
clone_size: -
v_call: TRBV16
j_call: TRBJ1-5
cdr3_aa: CASSSNRRGTTHQPQHF
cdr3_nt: TGTGCCAGCAGCTCCAATCGTAGGGGGACAACACATCAGCCCCAGCATTTT

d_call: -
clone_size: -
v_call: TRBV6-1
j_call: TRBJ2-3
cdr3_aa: CASGKEQSTTDTQYF
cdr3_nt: TGTGCCAGCGGTAAAGAACAGTCAACCACAGATACGCAGTATTTT

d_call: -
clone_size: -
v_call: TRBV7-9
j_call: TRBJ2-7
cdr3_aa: CASSLDAGTYEQYF
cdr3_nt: TGTGCCAGCAGCTTAGACGCCGGGACCTACGAGCAGTACTTC

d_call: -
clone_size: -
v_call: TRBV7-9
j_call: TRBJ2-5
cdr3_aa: CASSPGIAGETQYF
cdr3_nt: TGTGCCAGCAGCCCCGGGATTGCGGGAGAGACCCAGTACTTC

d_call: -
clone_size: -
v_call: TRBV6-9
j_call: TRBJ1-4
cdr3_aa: CASSYRGTIGEKLFF
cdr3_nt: TGTGCCAGCAGTTATCGGGGGACGATCGGTGAAAAACTGTTTTTT

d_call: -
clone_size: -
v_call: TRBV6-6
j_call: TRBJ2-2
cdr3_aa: CASSPDLDIGELFF
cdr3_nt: TGTGCCAGCAGCCCTGACTTGGACATCGGGGAGCTGTTTTTT

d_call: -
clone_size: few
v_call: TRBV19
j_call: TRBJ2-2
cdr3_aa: CASSTRRDTGELFF
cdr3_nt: TGTGCCAGTAGTACCCGCCGGGACACCGGGGAGCTGTTTTTT

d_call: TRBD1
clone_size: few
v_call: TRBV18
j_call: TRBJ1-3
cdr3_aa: CASSPSLTGGENTIYF
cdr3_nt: TGTGCCAGCTCACCGAGTCTCACAGGGGGTGAAAACACCATATATTTT

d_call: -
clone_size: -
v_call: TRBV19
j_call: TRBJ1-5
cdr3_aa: CASSRGVSNQPQHF
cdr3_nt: TGTGCCAGTAGCAGGGGTGTTAGCAATCAGCCCCAGCATTTT

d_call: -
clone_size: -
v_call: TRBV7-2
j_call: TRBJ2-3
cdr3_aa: CASNQDDRFADTQYF
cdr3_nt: TGTGCCAGCAACCAAGATGACAGGTTTGCAGATACGCAGTATTTT

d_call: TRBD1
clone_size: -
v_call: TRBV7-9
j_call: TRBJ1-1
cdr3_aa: CASSLRGAGGEEAFF
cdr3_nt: TGTGCCAGCAGCTTAAGGGGGGCAGGGGGCGAGGAAGCTTTCTTT

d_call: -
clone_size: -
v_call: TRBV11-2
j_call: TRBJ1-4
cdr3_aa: CASTRGGPAEKLFF
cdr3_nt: TGTGCCAGCACGCGGGGAGGGCCCGCAGAAAAACTGTTTTTT

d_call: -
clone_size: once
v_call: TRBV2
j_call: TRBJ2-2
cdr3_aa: CASVQGIQAGELFF
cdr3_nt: TGTGCCAGCGTCCAGGGTATTCAGGCCGGGGAGCTGTTTTTT

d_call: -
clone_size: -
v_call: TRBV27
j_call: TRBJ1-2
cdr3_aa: CASSRGWENYGYTF
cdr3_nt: TGTGCCAGCAGCCGGGGGTGGGAAAACTATGGCTACACCTTC

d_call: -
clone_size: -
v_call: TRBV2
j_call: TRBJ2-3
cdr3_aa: CASILLGLGDTQYF
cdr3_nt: TGTGCCAGCATACTTCTGGGGCTCGGGGATACGCAGTATTTT

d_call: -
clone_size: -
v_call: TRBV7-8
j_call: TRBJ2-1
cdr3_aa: CASSLARGRREQFF
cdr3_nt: TGTGCCAGCAGCTTAGCCCGGGGAAGAAGAGAGCAGTTCTTC